This T cell receptor (beta chain) was captured by sequencing in a study of T cell responses to AZD1222 COVID-19 vaccine. Repertoires were generated with immunoSEQ multiplex PCR, while TCRdb's copy carries only in-frame clones and drops some. The table records 100,000 to 150,000 clones, around 87% of them present only once. Overall study results and limits: Sampled repertoires all dated from after the peak T cell response. Baseline seropositivity occurred in only a handful of AZD1222 recipients.

In regard to this clone: Its antigen is not identified.

This CDR3 spans 12 amino acids. Germline V gene data show CDR1 as LNHDA and CDR2 as SQIVND (reference sequence). The V and J ends lost 6 bases and 8 bases respectively, with 13 bases between them. The clonotype originates from an adult in good health. The sample consisted of peripheral blood, taken on day 0 of AZD1222 vaccination. V gene TRBV19 combines with J gene TRBJ1-2, with D maybe TRBD1 (6 bases). The CDR3 sequence: CASRTGSWGYTF. Written as DNA, the CDR3 is TGTGCCAGTAGAACAGGGAGTTGGGGCTACACCTTC. The variable domain in full, completed from reference TRBV19 and TRBJ1-2, reads DGGITQSPKYLFRKEGQNVTLSCEQNLNHDAMYWYRQDPGQGLRLIYYSQIVNDFQKGDIAEGYSVSREKKESFPLTVTSAQKNPTAFYLCASRTGSWGYTFGSGTRLTVV.